The entry below gives a single TCR beta chain sequence along with its context. This entry comes from a study of blood T cell repertoires in COVID-19. Germline V CDR1 and CDR2: SGHRS, YFSETQ. The CDR3 is 15 amino acids. Trimming pared 4 bases from V and 3 bases from J, leaving 17 bases between. Using immunoSEQ multiplex PCR, the repertoire was profiled, and TCRdb retains in-frame clones only, with some absent. The top ten clones hold more than 4% of a sample with about 95,000 clones, roughly 79% of them seen once. The rearrangement links TRBV5-1 to TRBJ2-7; a weak D match, TRBD1 (7 bases). Sequenced input: peripheral blood. The sequence derives from a man older than 75 with COVID-19, enrolled during active disease. The DNA for the CDR3 is TGCGCCAGCAGCGTCGCGGGGACAGCTTTCTACGAGCAGTACTTC. Translated, it gives CASSVAGTAFYEQYF.